What follows are 14 T cell receptor beta chains derived from one specimen sequenced in a study of cytomegalovirus exposure and HLA in healthy donors. The PCR had 60 Vbeta and 13 Jbeta primers. The repertoire was sequenced with immunoSEQ multiplex PCR; TCRdb's copy has only in-frame clones and lacks some. The sample consists of 150,000 to 180,000 clones, around 79% of them appearing once. The sample taken for sequencing was PBMCs. The receptors originated from a man between 18 and 29 years old in good health and CMV-seronegative.

V and J are TRBV30 and TRBJ1-1; no definite D call. Germline-derived CDR1 and CDR2 are GTSNPN and SVGIG (reference sequence). There are 12 residues in the CDR3. The V gene lost 0 bases and the J gene lost 2 bases, with 4 bases spanning the gap. CDR3 loop: CAWSVLNTEAFF. For the CDR3, the DNA is TGTGCCTGGAGTGTACTCAACACTGAAGCTTTCTTT.

This chain joins TRBV7-2 and TRBJ1-1; D not resolved. CDR1 and CDR2 from the germline V gene are SGHTA and FQGNSA. The ends were cut back, 3 bases at V and 8 bases at J, with 13 bases in the middle. The CDR3 totals 13 residues. The chain's CDR3 is CASSFGGPREAFF. CDR3 coding DNA: TGTGCCAGCAGCTTCGGTGGGCCGAGAGAAGCTTTCTTT.

This clone turned up a few times. The sample has other DNA sequences that encode this CDR3 too. This sequence joins TRBV27 and TRBJ2-7; 9 nucleotides align to TRBD1. Germline V lookup: CDR1 MNHEY, CDR2 SMNVEV (reference sequence). V was clipped by 4 bases and J by 6 bases; unmatched bases: 1. The CDR3 loop spans 12 amino acids. The CDR3 DNA follows: TGTGCCAGCAGTTCGACAGGGGGCGAGCAGTACTTC. It encodes CASSSTGGEQYF.

The V gene is TRBV7-3, the J gene TRBJ2-2; 7 positions match TRBD2. Germline V gives CDR1 SGHTA, CDR2 FQGTGA. The CDR3 spans 20 residues. The junction had 20 bases not matched to a gene; V was cut back by 0 bases and J by 7 bases. The CDR3 here is CASSLTPGLGRVSWNGELFF. The CDR3 region has the DNA TGTGCCAGCAGCTTAACCCCAGGCCTTGGGAGGGTAAGTTGGAACGGGGAGCTGTTTTTT.

This clone came up once. V usage is TRBV5-1 and J usage is TRBJ1-4; 7 positions agree with TRBD1. Germline CDR1 and CDR2: SGHRS and YFSETQ. V lost 9 bases, J lost 0 bases, and 8 bases stayed unmatched. This CDR3 has 15 amino acids. The CDR3: CATRQGRATNEKLFF. CDR3 in DNA: TGCGCCACCCGACAGGGAAGGGCAACTAATGAAAAACTGTTTTTT.

This chain uses TRBV6-1 with TRBJ1-2, with 10 nucleotides matching TRBD1. Losses at the gene ends were 6 bases for V and 7 bases for J; bases not matched to a gene: 5. The CDR3 is made up of 13 amino acids. Looked up from germline, CDR1 is MNHNS and CDR2 is SASEGT. CDR3 in DNA: TGTGCCAGCAGGGAGACAGGGGGCGGTGGCTACACCTTC. Translated: CASRETGGGGYTF.

Points on this clone: The junction does not match germline at one end; this may be a read error. J is TRBJ2-6 and V is TRBV5-1; D is perhaps TRBD1 (5 bases). The CDR3 has 14 residues. Germline-derived CDR1 and CDR2 are SGHRS and YFSETQ. The CDR3 is CASSITSGANGLTF. The DNA for the CDR3 is TGCGCCAGCAGCATCACCTCTGGGGCCAACGGCCTGACTTTC.

The rearrangement links TRBV23-1 to TRBJ2-6, with D possibly matching TRBD1 (6 bases). TRBV23-1 is identified as an open reading frame with a role that is uncertain. This CDR3 contains 18 residues. Trimming left V 7 bases short and J 1 base short, with 20 bases between. The CDR3 region is CASMGALGRMSGANVLTF. The CDR3, as DNA: TGCGCCAGCATGGGGGCTCTAGGCCGGATGTCTGGGGCCAACGTCCTGACTTTC.

There are a few counts of this clone. The chain combines TRBV30 with TRBJ2-5; 7 bases map to TRBD2. J gave up 2 bases and V 3 bases, and 9 bases lay outside the gene matches. The CDR3 spans 15 residues. Germline CDR1 reads GTSNPN; CDR2 reads SVGIG (reference sequence). The CDR3 DNA reads TGTGCCTGGAGCGTTCAAGCGGGACCACAAGAGACCCAGTACTTC. This sequence encodes CAWSVQAGPQETQYF.

Regarding this clone: Other DNA sequences in the sample encode the same CDR3. This rearrangement joins TRBV6-6 to TRBJ2-2; 8 bases are a match to TRBD2. The germline gives CDR1 MNHNY, CDR2 SVGAGI (reference sequence). The ends lost 6 bases at V and 4 bases at J; junction bases unmatched: 7. The CDR3 extends over 15 amino acids. The CDR3 sequence is CASSPGGVRTGELFF. Here the CDR3 DNA reads TGTGCCAGCAGCCCGGGGGGGGTCCGCACCGGGGAGCTGTTTTTT.

The V call is TRBV23-1, the J call TRBJ1-1; 10 bases fit TRBD1. TRBV23-1 is an open reading frame, and its role is uncertain. This CDR3 region has 19 residues. Losses at the gene ends were 6 bases for V and 6 bases for J; bases not matched to a gene: 22. The CDR3 DNA is TGCGCCAGCAGCCTAGACGACAGGGGGCGCGGGGTCGAGTTCCCTGAAGCTTTCTTT. Its protein is CASSLDDRGRGVEFPEAFF.

Comments on this clone: The junction does not match germline at one end; this may be a read error. The V and J genes are TRBV6-4 and TRBJ2-4; 8 nucleotides agree with TRBD2. The CDR3 is made up of 15 amino acids. The germline gives CDR1 MRHNA, CDR2 SNTAGT. The CDR3 region is CASSDASSGQNSQYF. DNA for the CDR3: TGTGCCAGCAGTGACGCGTCTAGCGGGCAAAACAGTCAGTACTTC.

V gene TRBV7-9 combines with J gene TRBJ2-5; D perhaps matches TRBD1 (8 bases). Germline loops: CDR1 SEHNR, CDR2 FQNEAQ (reference sequence). V lost 4 bases and J 4 bases, leaving 22 bases between the germline ends. This CDR3 is built from 17 residues. The CDR3 DNA reads TGTGCCAGCAGCTCCCGCGGGGGCAGGGGGCCCCCAGAGACCCAGTACTTC. Translated: CASSSRGGRGPPETQYF.

V is TRBV6-1 and J is TRBJ1-5; D possibly corresponds to TRBD1 (5 bases). V was shortened by 3 bases and J by 5 bases, with 17 bases between the two germline ends. This CDR3 comprises 16 residues. CDR1 is MNHNS and CDR2 is SASEGT in the germline V gene. The CDR3 sequence: CASSEDQGTPYQPQHF. The CDR3 DNA follows: TGTGCCAGCAGTGAGGACCAGGGAACCCCTTATCAGCCCCAGCATTTT.